Below, 3 T cell receptor beta chains from the same sample are listed, as sequenced in a study of shared clonotypes between healthy human individuals. Profiled with immunoSEQ multiplex PCR; TCRdb holds only in-frame clones, not every one. The sample shows roughly 520,000 clones, approximately 95% of them seen only once. Sequenced sample: naive CD4+ T cells sorted from blood. The subset is: CD45RA+ positively selected. Every receptor here comes from a woman in her twenties or thirties in good health.

The rearrangement links TRBV7-9 to TRBJ2-7; D may be TRBD1 (6 bases). The ends were cut back, 5 bases at V and 5 bases at J, with 13 bases in the middle. The germline gives CDR1 SEHNR, CDR2 FQNEAQ (reference sequence). The CDR3 extends over 13 amino acids. CDR3 sequence (DNA): TGTGCCAGCAGCGCAGGGGCAGGTCACGAGCAGTACTTC. This codes for CASSAGAGHEQYF.

This chain joins TRBV5-6 and TRBJ1-2; 7 nucleotides line up with TRBD1. Losses at the gene ends were 3 bases for V and 6 bases for J; bases not matched to a gene: 8. The CDR3 extends over 14 amino acids. Germline values: CDR1 SGHDT, CDR2 YYEEEE. This CDR3 is CASSSLDRNHGYTF. The CDR3 DNA is TGTGCCAGCAGCTCCCTGGACAGGAATCATGGCTACACCTTC.

The V gene is TRBV5-4, the J gene TRBJ2-3; D ambiguous. Between the trimmed V and J ends, which lost 1 base and 2 bases, there was a span of 14 bases. The CDR3 has 16 residues. Germline values: CDR1 SGHNT, CDR2 YYREEE (reference sequence). The CDR3 spells CASSLRSGTITDTQYF. In nucleotides, the CDR3 is TGTGCCAGCAGCTTGAGATCCGGAACCATCACAGATACGCAGTATTTT. The complete variable domain, with remaining parts taken from reference TRBV5-4 and TRBJ2-3, reads ETGVTQSPTHLIKTRGQQVTLRCSSQSGHNTVSWYQQALGQGPQFIFQYYREEENGRGNFPPRFSGLQFPNYSSELNVNALELDDSALYLCASSLRSGTITDTQYFGPGTRLTVL.